The following is a TCR beta chain sequence with its context. Its target is not known. These data are taken from a study of blood T cells in healthy people across ages. Findings and limits, study-wide: Naive CD4+ cells and diversity were both higher in long-lived donors than in aged donors. While age rose, TCR beta diversity per million T cells dropped in a roughly linear way. The lack of PBMC sorting stopped any conclusive naive versus antigen-experienced comparison.

The CDR3 consists of 15 residues. Trimming left V 4 bases short and J 2 bases short, with 14 bases between. Germline loops: CDR1 ENHRY, CDR2 SYGVKD. Alongside a J-beta primer mix, a sample-barcoded 5' primer served in a second PCR lasting 7 to 11 cycles. TCRdb re-called the 5' RACE reads with MiXCR, one entry per CDR3 protein. The profile covers 500,000 to 650,000 distinct CDR3 sequences, with roughly a quarter appearing a single time and roughly 3.5% taken by the ten largest. The data were also submitted as part of a second study, on T cells of mothers and their children.

The source of this sequence is a boy aged 2-9 years in good health. The chain recombines TRBV10-3 with TRBJ1-1; a weak D match, TRBD1 (5 bases). Material: blood. CDR3 DNA sequence: TGTGCCATCAGTGGGGGGAGGGTTGGAAACACTGAAGCTTTCTTT. This sequence encodes CAISGGRVGNTEAFF.